The TCR beta chain under discussion was sequenced for a study of PD-1 blockade in classical Hodgkin lymphoma. Study as a whole: Patients got intravenous nivolumab 3 mg/kg every 2 weeks. Study-level findings and limits: Reasons behind the repertoire differences stay unclear, perhaps disease activity or earlier therapy. Newly diagnosed patients reportedly trailed healthy donors in baseline TCR diversity. CD4+ TCR diversity climbed significantly by C4D1, unlike CD8+ TCR diversity.

Assay used: immunoSEQ multiplex PCR; TCRdb lists only in-frame clones, some missing. The sample has approximately 160,000 clones; under 85% are singletons. Worth noting for this clone: Its antigen is not identified.

All the patients suffered relapse after autologous stem cell transplantation, and brentuximab vedotin exposure differed. The CDR3 has 17 residues. J was trimmed by 6 bases and V by 3 bases; bases with no gene match: 8. The germline V gene encodes CDR1 SGHTA and CDR2 FQGNSA. The sample in question was peripheral blood mononuclear cells (PBMCs), obtained before the second cycle of nivolumab. V is TRBV7-2 and J is TRBJ2-3, with 14 bases identical to TRBD2. The origin of this receptor is a human donor with classical Hodgkin lymphoma. The CDR3 nucleotides are TGTGCCAGCAGCTTTAGGGGGACTAGCGGGAGTCTGGATACGCAGTATTTT. It is translated as CASSFRGTSGSLDTQYF. The whole variable domain, filled in from reference TRBV7-2 and TRBJ2-3, reads GAGVSQSPSNKVTEKGKDVELRCDPISGHTALYWYRQSLGQGLEFLIYFQGNSAPDKSGLPSDRFSAERTGGSVSTLTIQRTQQEDSAVYLCASSFRGTSGSLDTQYFGPGTRLTVL.